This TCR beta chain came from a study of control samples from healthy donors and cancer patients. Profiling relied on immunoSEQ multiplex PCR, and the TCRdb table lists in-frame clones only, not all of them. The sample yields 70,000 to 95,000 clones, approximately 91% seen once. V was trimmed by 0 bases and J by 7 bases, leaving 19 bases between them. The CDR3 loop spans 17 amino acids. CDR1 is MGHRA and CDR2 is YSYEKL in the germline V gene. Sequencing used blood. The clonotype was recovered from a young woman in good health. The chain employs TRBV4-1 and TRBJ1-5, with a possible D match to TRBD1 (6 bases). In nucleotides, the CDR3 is TGCGCCAGCAGCCAAGATAGGGGGGGAACCTTAGGCCAGCCCCAGCATTTT. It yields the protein CASSQDRGGTLGQPQHF.